The 16 T cell receptor beta chains below were found in one sample sequenced in a study of T cell responses to AZD1222 COVID-19 vaccine. TCRdb's copy holds only in-frame clones and misses some; the assay was immunoSEQ multiplex PCR. The sample carries some 150,000 clones, 90% recorded once. Sequenced material: peripheral blood, taken on day 0 of AZD1222 vaccination. Every receptor here comes from an adult in good health.

The chain recombines TRBV6-2 or TRBV6-3 with TRBJ2-3; D is uncertain. There are 14 residues in the CDR3. Germline V gene lookup returns CDR1 MNHEY and CDR2 SVGEGT. Trimming removed 6 bases from V and 0 bases from J, with 10 bases in between. DNA of the CDR3: TGTGCCAGCAGCCGAGGACCTAGCACAGATACGCAGTATTTT. Encoded protein: CASSRGPSTDTQYF.

The CDR3 nucleotides read TGTGCCAGCAGCTTAGGGCGCGGTAACAATGAGCAGTTCTTC. Protein: CASSLGRGNNEQFF. V gene TRBV11-3 combines with J gene TRBJ2-1; no reliable D call. CDR1 and CDR2 (germline): SGHNT, YENEEA. The CDR3 is made up of 14 amino acids. V lost 1 base and J 5 bases, leaving 9 bases between the germline ends.

The chain employs TRBV5-4 and TRBJ2-1, with 8 bases lining up with TRBD2. Germline loops: CDR1 SGHNT, CDR2 YYREEE (reference sequence). CDR3 length equals 16 residues. After removal of 3 bases from V and 1 base from J, the junction contained 6 bases not matched to a gene. The DNA for the CDR3 is TGTGCCAGCAGCTGGGACCTAGCGGGTTCCTACAATGAGCAGTTCTTC. This encodes CASSWDLAGSYNEQFF.

The CDR3 is CSASEVKWDTEAFF. CDR3 DNA sequence: TGCAGTGCTAGTGAAGTCAAGTGGGACACTGAAGCTTTCTTT. The V and J genes are TRBV20-1 and TRBJ1-1; D is unclear. This CDR3 is built from 14 residues. Trimming took 3 bases from V and 3 from J, leaving 14 bases between them. CDR1 is DFQATT, CDR2 SNEGSKA, per germline (reference sequence).

CDR3 in DNA: TGTGCCAGCAGCGCGGAATGGGGAGGAGAGACCCAGTACTTC. Its protein is CASSAEWGGETQYF. The chain uses TRBV9 and TRBJ2-5; a possible D gene is TRBD2 (6 bases). Germline V gene data show CDR1 as SGDLS and CDR2 as YYNGEE. Trimming stripped 3 bases from V and 4 bases from J, with 13 bases between. CDR3 size: 14 residues. The variable domain in full, with the rest retrieved from reference TRBV9 and TRBJ2-5, is DSGVTQTPKHLITATGQRVTLRCSPRSGDLSVYWYQQSLDQGLQFLIQYYNGEERAKGNILERFSAQQFPDLHSELNLSSLELGDSALYFCASSAEWGGETQYFGPGTRLLVL.

The rearrangement uses TRBV7-2 and TRBJ1-5; TRBD1 matches 7 bases. The CDR3 is 15 amino acids. The germline V gene has CDR1 SGHTA and CDR2 FQGNSA. J was trimmed by 4 bases and V by 4 bases; bases with no gene match: 7. CDR3 amino acids: CASSSTGSGNQPQHF. DNA for the CDR3: TGTGCCAGCAGCTCGACAGGGTCGGGTAATCAGCCCCAGCATTTT.

The V gene is TRBV28, the J gene TRBJ1-3, with TRBD1 as a possible D gene (5 bases). V was shortened by 3 bases and J by 3 bases, with 21 bases between the two germline ends. Germline assignment: CDR1 MDHEN and CDR2 SYDVKM. The CDR3 is 18 residues long. This CDR3 is CASSFNPWGVSHGNTIYF. As DNA, the CDR3 is TGTGCCAGCAGTTTCAACCCGTGGGGGGTCTCTCATGGAAACACCATATATTTT.

The V call is TRBV4-2, the J call TRBJ1-2; D may be TRBD1 (6 bases). Trimming left V 3 bases short and J 6 bases short, with 23 bases between. CDR1 is LGHNA and CDR2 is YNFKEQ in the germline V gene. The CDR3 loop spans 17 amino acids. CDR3 protein: CASSHEIPRDNLDGYTF. The DNA of the CDR3 is TGTGCCAGCAGCCACGAAATCCCCCGGGACAATTTGGATGGCTACACCTTC.

This clone was seen once. V and J are TRBV4-3 and TRBJ2-1; 8 bases agree with TRBD2. With 1 base clipped from V and 5 bases from J, the junction kept 4 bases outside the gene matches. Germline lookup yields CDR1 LGHNA and CDR2 YSLEER. This CDR3 region has 15 residues. The CDR3 DNA reads as TGCGCCAGCAGCCAAGTTGGCGGGAGGAACAATGAGCAGTTCTTC. This encodes CASSQVGGRNNEQFF.

This clone was seen only once. The gene calls are TRBV25-1 and TRBJ2-3; D unresolved. Germline lookup yields CDR1 MGHDK and CDR2 SYGVNS. There are 16 residues in the CDR3. The V end lost 1 base, the J end lost 0 bases, and 11 bases lay between the germline ends. The CDR3 sequence is CASSEFHLRSTDTQYF. CDR3 DNA: TGTGCCAGCAGTGAATTTCACTTGCGGAGCACAGATACGCAGTATTTT.

V and J are TRBV9 and TRBJ2-2; the D is unclear. V was pared by 2 bases and J by 6 bases, with 11 bases between. The CDR3 loop spans 14 amino acids. CDR1 and CDR2 (germline): SGDLS, YYNGEE. The CDR3 DNA reads TGTGCCAGCAGCGTTGACCCTCGGGCCGGGGAGCTGTTTTTT. This gives the protein CASSVDPRAGELFF. Complete variable domain (other parts from reference TRBV9 and TRBJ2-2): DSGVTQTPKHLITATGQRVTLRCSPRSGDLSVYWYQQSLDQGLQFLIQYYNGEERAKGNILERFSAQQFPDLHSELNLSSLELGDSALYFCASSVDPRAGELFFGEGSRLTVL.

As concerns this clone: Within the sample, other DNA sequences also encode this same CDR3. In nucleotides, the CDR3 is TGTGCCAGCAGCCCGACAGGCTCTGGAAACACCATATATTTT. Its translation is CASSPTGSGNTIYF. V and J are TRBV5-6 and TRBJ1-3; maybe TRBD1 (6 bases). This CDR3 comprises 14 residues. Germline V gene sequence: CDR1 SGHDT, CDR2 YYEEEE. V lost 4 bases and J 0 bases, leaving 8 bases between the germline ends.

The rearrangement uses TRBV4-1 and TRBJ2-7; D gene ambiguous. Germline values: CDR1 MGHRA, CDR2 YSYEKL. Trimming pared 1 base from V and 6 bases from J, leaving 13 bases between. This CDR3 contains 14 residues. This CDR3 reads CASSQGHSPLEQYF. CDR3 sequence (DNA): TGCGCCAGCAGCCAAGGTCACAGCCCCCTCGAGCAGTACTTC.

This clone was observed a single time. Other nucleotide sequences from this sample produce the same CDR3. This chain joins TRBV28 and TRBJ2-3; 7 nucleotides agree with TRBD2. Germline CDR1 MDHEN, CDR2 SYDVKM. CDR3 length: 14 amino acids. V was clipped by 2 bases and J by 4 bases; unmatched bases: 3. This CDR3 is CASSLAGVSDTQYF. The DNA of the CDR3 is TGTGCCAGCAGTTTAGCGGGAGTCTCAGATACGCAGTATTTT.

V gene TRBV6-5 combines with J gene TRBJ2-7, with no clear D. CDR3 length equals 16 residues. The germline CDR1 and CDR2 sequences are MNHEY and SVGAGI. Deletions cut 0 bases from V and 3 bases from J, with 15 bases between. This chain's CDR3 is CASSYSAATALYEQYF. Here the CDR3 DNA reads TGTGCCAGCAGTTACTCGGCGGCAACCGCACTCTACGAGCAGTACTTC.

The rearrangement joins TRBV30 to TRBJ1-6, with 7 bases aligning to TRBD1. Germline-derived CDR1 and CDR2 are GTSNPN and SVGIG (reference sequence). V lost 3 bases and J lost 1; bases outside the gene matches: 18. The CDR3 contains 20 residues. The DNA for the CDR3 is TGTGCCTGGAGCCGCTCCCTGACAGGGCTGATTTATTCCTATAATTCACCCCTCCACTTT. Its protein is CAWSRSLTGLIYSYNSPLHF.